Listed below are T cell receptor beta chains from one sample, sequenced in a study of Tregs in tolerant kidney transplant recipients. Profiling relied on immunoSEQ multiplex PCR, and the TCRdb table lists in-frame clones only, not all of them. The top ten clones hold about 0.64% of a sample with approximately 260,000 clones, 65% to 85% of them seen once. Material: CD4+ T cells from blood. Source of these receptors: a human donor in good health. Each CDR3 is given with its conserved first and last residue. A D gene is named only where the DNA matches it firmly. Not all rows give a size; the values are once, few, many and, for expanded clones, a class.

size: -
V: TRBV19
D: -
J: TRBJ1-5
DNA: TGTGCCACCGGACAGACGGCATATCAGCCCCAGCATTTT
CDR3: CATGQTAYQPQHF

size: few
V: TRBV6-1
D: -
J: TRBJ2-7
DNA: TGTGCCAGCAGCTTTGACATCGCTGGCGAGCAGTACTTC
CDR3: CASSFDIAGEQYF

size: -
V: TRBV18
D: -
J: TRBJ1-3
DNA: TGTGCCAGCTCTCCCAGATACTCTGGAAACACCATATATTTT
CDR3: CASSPRYSGNTIYF

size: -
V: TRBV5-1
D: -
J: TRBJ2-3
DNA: TGCGCCAGCAGCTTGGCCGCACCGGTGGGCGGCCCCCCAGATACGCAGTATTTT
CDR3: CASSLAAPVGGPPDTQYF

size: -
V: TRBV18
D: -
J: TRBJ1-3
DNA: TGTGCCAGCTCACCGACGGGGGGGGGCCCGACCTCTGGAAACACCATATATTTT
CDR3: CASSPTGGGPTSGNTIYF

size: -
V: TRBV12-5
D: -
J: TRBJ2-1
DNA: TGTGCTAGTGGTTCTGGACTATCCGCTTCCGATGAGCAGTTCTTC
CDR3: CASGSGLSASDEQFF

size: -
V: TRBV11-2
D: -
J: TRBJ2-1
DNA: TGTGCCAGCAGCTTAGATAACTACAATGAGCAGTTCTTC
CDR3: CASSLDNYNEQFF

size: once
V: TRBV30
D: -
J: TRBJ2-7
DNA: TGTGCCTGGAGTTATGGAGTCTCCTACGAGCAGTACTTC
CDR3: CAWSYGVSYEQYF

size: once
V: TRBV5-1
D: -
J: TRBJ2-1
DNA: TGCGCCAGCAGCTTGGATATAGTCGGCTACAATGAGCAGTTCTTC
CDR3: CASSLDIVGYNEQFF

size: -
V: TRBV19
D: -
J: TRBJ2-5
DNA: TGTGCCAGTAGTATAGGGGGACTCGGGGAGACCCAGTACTTC
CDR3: CASSIGGLGETQYF

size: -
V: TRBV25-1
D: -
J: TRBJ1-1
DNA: TGTGCCAGCAGCCTTGGGTGGGGAGGTGTCAACACTGAAGCTTTCTTT
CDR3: CASSLGWGGVNTEAFF

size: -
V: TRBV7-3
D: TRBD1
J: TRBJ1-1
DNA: TGTGCCAGCAGCCCACGGGACAGTCGGACTGAAGCTTTCTTT
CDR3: CASSPRDSRTEAFF

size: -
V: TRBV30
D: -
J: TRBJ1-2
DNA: TGTGCCTGGAGCCCGAAGCCCGGCCCTGATAACTATGGCTACACCTTC
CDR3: CAWSPKPGPDNYGYTF

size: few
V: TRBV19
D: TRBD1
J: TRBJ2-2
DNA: TGTGCCAGTAGTTCCTCACCCTCGGGACAGGGTACCGGGGAGCTGTTTTTT
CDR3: CASSSSPSGQGTGELFF

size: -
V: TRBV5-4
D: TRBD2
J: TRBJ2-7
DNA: TGTGCCAGCAGCAAGACTAGCGGGTTTTCCTACGAGCAGTACTTC
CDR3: CASSKTSGFSYEQYF

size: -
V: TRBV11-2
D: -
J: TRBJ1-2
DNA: TGTGCCAGCAGCTTAGACGTTTTCTATGGCTACACCTTC
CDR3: CASSLDVFYGYTF

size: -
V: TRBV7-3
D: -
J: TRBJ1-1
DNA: TGTGCCAGCAGCTTAACGCTGAGCACTGAAGCTTTCTTT
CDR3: CASSLTLSTEAFF

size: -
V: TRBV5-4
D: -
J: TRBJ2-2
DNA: TGTGCCAGCAGCTTGGGAGGTGGAACCGGGGAGCTGTTTTTT
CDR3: CASSLGGGTGELFF

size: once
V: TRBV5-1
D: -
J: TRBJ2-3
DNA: TGCGCCAGCAGCTACCCCACAGATACGCAGTATTTT
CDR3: CASSYPTDTQYF

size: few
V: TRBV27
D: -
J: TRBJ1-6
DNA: TGTGCCAGCAGCCCCCAGGCCTCCTATAATTCACCCCTCCACTTT
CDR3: CASSPQASYNSPLHF

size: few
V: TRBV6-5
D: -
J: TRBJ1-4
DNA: TGTGCCACCGGAAAGGGGGGGATTAATGAAAAACTGTTTTTT
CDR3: CATGKGGINEKLFF

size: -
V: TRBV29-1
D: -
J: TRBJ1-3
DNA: TGCAGCGTTGTCTTCGGAAACACCATATATTTT
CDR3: CSVVFGNTIYF

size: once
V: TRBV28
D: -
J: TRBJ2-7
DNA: TGTGCCAGCAGTATACCGGGACTTTCCTACGAGCAGTACTTC
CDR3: CASSIPGLSYEQYF

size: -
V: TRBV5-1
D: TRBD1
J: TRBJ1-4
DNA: TGCGCCAGCAGCTTTCTGGGACAGCCTCCTAATGAAAAACTGTTTTTT
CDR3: CASSFLGQPPNEKLFF

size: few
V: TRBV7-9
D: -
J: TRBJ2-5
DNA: TGTGCCAGCAGCCCACCACCCAAAACCTATCTTTTTGAAGAGACCCAGTACTTC
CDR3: CASSPPPKTYLFEETQYF

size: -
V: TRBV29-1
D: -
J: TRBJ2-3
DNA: TGCAGCGTTGCGGGACACCAGAGCACAGATACGCAGTATTTT
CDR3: CSVAGHQSTDTQYF

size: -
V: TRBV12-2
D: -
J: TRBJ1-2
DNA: TGTGCAAGTCGCCCCTGGGTAGACAGGGCCATGAATCACTATGGCTACACCTTC
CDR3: CASRPWVDRAMNHYGYTF

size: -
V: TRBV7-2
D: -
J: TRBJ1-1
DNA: TGTGCCAGCAGCTTAGGGATGTTCAGTCATGGGGCTGAAGCTTTCTTT
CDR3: CASSLGMFSHGAEAFF

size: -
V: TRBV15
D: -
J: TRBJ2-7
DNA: TGTGCCACCAGCAGAGATTCTGGGGCAGAGCTTTACGAGCAGTACTTC
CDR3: CATSRDSGAELYEQYF

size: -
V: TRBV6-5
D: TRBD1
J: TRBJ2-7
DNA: TGTGCCTCCGGGACAGCCTACGAGCAGTACTTC
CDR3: CASGTAYEQYF

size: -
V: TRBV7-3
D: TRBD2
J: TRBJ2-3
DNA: TGTGCCAGCAGCTTAGCGGGGGGCCCAACAGATACGCAGTATTTT
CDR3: CASSLAGGPTDTQYF

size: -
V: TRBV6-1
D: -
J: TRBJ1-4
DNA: TGTGCCAGTGACCGGGACAAAAATGAAAAACTGTTTTTT
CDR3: CASDRDKNEKLFF